These 9 T cell receptor beta chains originate from one sample sequenced in a study of cytomegalovirus exposure and HLA in healthy donors. Primers for the PCR totalled 60 Vbeta and 13 Jbeta. This table comes from immunoSEQ multiplex PCR, and its TCRdb copy is limited to in-frame clones, with some not included. Of under 200,000 clones listed, roughly 84% are singletons. The specimen sequenced was PBMCs. The receptors here all came from a man aged 18 to 35 in good health and CMV-seronegative.

The V call is TRBV6-1, the J call TRBJ1-3, with D hard to call. CDR1 MNHNS and CDR2 SASEGT come from the germline V gene. The V end was cut by 2 bases, the J end by 7 bases, with 15 bases between. The CDR3 has 15 amino acids. CDR3 sequence reads: CASSEFSGLGNTIYF. In DNA form, the CDR3 reads TGTGCCAGCAGTGAATTTAGCGGCCTGGGGAACACCATATATTTT.

In the case of this clone: The germline gene is not matched at one end of the junction; a read error may be the cause. V usage is TRBV7-9 and J usage is TRBJ2-7, with D hard to call. The CDR3 is 15 amino acids. The germline gives CDR1 SEHNR, CDR2 FQNEAQ (reference sequence). CDR3: CSSSSRKRQTYEQYF. The DNA of the CDR3 is TGTTCCAGCAGCTCAAGAAAGAGGCAGACCTACGAGCAGTACTTC.

This chain uses TRBV6-4 with TRBJ2-5; 10 bases align to TRBD2. The trim removed 3 bases at V and 5 bases at J, leaving 9 bases unmatched. Germline loops: CDR1 MRHNA, CDR2 SNTAGT. This CDR3 region has 16 residues. The DNA of the CDR3 is TGTGCCAGCAGTGAGTCGAGCGGGGGGGCCCCGGAGACCCAGTACTTC. Translated, it gives CASSESSGGAPETQYF.

The chain employs TRBV10-3 and TRBJ2-5; TRBD1 agrees at 10 bases. Near its end, the DNA agrees better with TRBJ2-7, so the J call may be wrong. The CDR3 contains 16 residues. Per the germline V gene, CDR1 is ENHRY and CDR2 is SYGVKD. The CDR3 nucleotides read TGTGCCATCAGTGGGGACAGGGGAACCAGCCTCTACGAGCAGTACTTC. Its translation: CAISGDRGTSLYEQYF.

The rearrangement joins TRBV10-3 to TRBJ1-6; the match to TRBD1 covers 8 bases. This CDR3 region has 13 residues. Trimming removed 8 bases from V and 10 bases from J; junction bases left unmatched: 7. Germline CDR1 and CDR2: ENHRY and SYGVKD. In DNA, the CDR3 is TGTGCCATCGGACAGGGAAGGGAATCACCCCTCCACTTT. This codes for CAIGQGRESPLHF.

The V gene is TRBV4-1, the J gene TRBJ2-2; 8 bases fit TRBD2. There are 18 residues in the CDR3. CDR1 MGHRA and CDR2 YSYEKL come from the germline V gene. The V and J ends lost 3 bases and 1 base, in that order; junction bases with no gene match: 10. In DNA form, the CDR3 reads TGCGCCAGCAGCCAGAAGGGTCTAGCGGGCATGAACACCGGGGAGCTGTTTTTT. Translated: CASSQKGLAGMNTGELFF.

This clone was counted a single time. This chain connects TRBV4-3 to TRBJ2-7; TRBD1 might be the D (6 bases). CDR1 LGHNA and CDR2 YSLEER come from the germline V gene. This CDR3 contains 14 residues. V was cut by 4 bases and J by 3 bases, with 13 bases left in between. CDR3 residues: CASSPGVVDYEQYF. CDR3 sequence (DNA): TGCGCCAGCAGCCCAGGGGTCGTCGACTACGAGCAGTACTTC.

The rearrangement links TRBV7-2 to TRBJ2-7; 8 bases map to TRBD1. CDR1 is SGHTA, CDR2 FQGNSA, per germline. This CDR3 has 14 residues. V trimming: 5 bases; J trimming: 1 base; junction bases outside the gene matches: 4. For the CDR3, the DNA is TGTGCCAGCAGCCTCCAGGGGGCATCCTACGAGCAGTACTTC. Its protein is CASSLQGASYEQYF.

The chain couples TRBV7-9 to TRBJ2-5, with a possible D match to TRBD1 (6 bases). Germline loops: CDR1 SEHNR, CDR2 FQNEAQ (reference sequence). V was clipped by 0 bases and J by 4 bases, with 18 bases between them. There are 17 residues in the CDR3. The CDR3 DNA reads TGTGCCAGCAGCTTAGCACAGGGAACGATGCTTGCAGAGACCCAGTACTTC. It yields the protein CASSLAQGTMLAETQYF. Filled out from reference TRBV7-9 and TRBJ2-5, the complete variable domain reads DTGVSQNPRHKITKRGQNVTFRCDPISEHNRLYWYRQTLGQGPEFLTYFQNEAQLEKSRLLSDRFSAERPKGSFSTLEIQRTEQGDSAMYLCASSLAQGTMLAETQYFGPGTRLLVL.